The next 2 T cell receptor beta chains were all read from a single sample in a study of vaccination effects on CD4 cells after COVID-19. Profiled with immunoSEQ multiplex PCR; TCRdb holds only in-frame clones, not every one. The profile covers some 65,000 clones, with roughly 76% appearing a single time and approximately 3% taken by the ten largest. These receptors have no identified antigens. Before sequencing, viral peptide pools were used by the ViraFEST assay to expand antigen-specific CD4+ T cells. The culture ran for roughly 10 days before CD4+ T cells were isolated. Negative nucleocapsid antibody tests before and after vaccination confirmed no previous SARS-CoV-2 infection. The specimen was CD4+ T cells from PBMCs cultured with HCoV-NL63 spike peptides, collected before COVID-19 vaccination. The receptor source for this set is a human donor who received a COVID-19 vaccine.

The chain carries TRBV5-1 and TRBJ2-3; 8 bases agree with TRBD1. Trimming cost V 1 base and J 1 base; bases outside gene matches: 5. The CDR3 is 16 amino acids. The germline CDR1 and CDR2 sequences are SGHRS and YFSETQ. The CDR3 is CASSLYAGGGTDTQYF. CDR3 DNA: TGCGCCAGCAGCTTGTACGCAGGGGGCGGCACAGATACGCAGTATTTT.

The V gene is TRBV10-2, the J gene TRBJ2-5; TRBD2 might be the D (5 bases). With 5 bases removed from V and 4 bases from J, the gap between germline ends came to 8 bases. The germline gives CDR1 WSHSY, CDR2 SAAADI. The CDR3 loop spans 12 amino acids. CDR3 region: CASSPGGETQYF. The CDR3, as DNA: TGCGCCAGCAGTCCCGGAGGAGAGACCCAGTACTTC.